This T cell receptor beta chain was retrieved from a study of early T cells in non-severe SARS-CoV-2 infection. As for the study in general: Sequencing was performed on bulk RNA from unsorted whole blood, leaving chains unpaired. Broader study findings: VDJdb-based matching was biased toward anti-spike CD8 responses and missed private and CD4 specificities.

This clonotype was seen at least ten times. Antigen: not known. Attachment of unique molecular identifiers was made to individual cDNA molecules. MiXCR, run by TCRdb on the 5' RACE reads, gives a single entry per CDR3 protein. Seen here are over 35,000 distinct CDR3 sequences, around 4.6% observed once, and the top ten hold roughly 17%. The CDR3 length is 17 residues. Sequencing was done on a sample of whole blood. The TCR sequence derives from an adult who was a healthcare worker with PCR-confirmed SARS-CoV-2 infection or an uninfected control (not recorded which). The chain is built from TRBV12-2 and TRBJ2-3; the DNA was not compared with TRBD1, the D call given in the table. TRBV12-2 is annotated as a pseudogene. The CDR3 nucleotides are TGTGCAAGTCGCCCCCCCCTCATTTGGCTTCTCACAGATACGCAGTATTTT. As protein: CASRPPLIWLLTDTQYF.